This note documents a single T cell receptor (beta chain) sequence. The sample is drawn from a study of T cell responses to AZD1222 COVID-19 vaccine. The protocol was immunoSEQ multiplex PCR, while the TCRdb copy is restricted to in-frame clones and leaves out a portion. The profile shows 120,000 to 150,000 clones, 88% of them singletons. The germline gives CDR1 LNHDA, CDR2 SQIVND (reference sequence). Trimming removed 6 bases from V and 2 bases from J, with 11 bases in between. This CDR3 spans 13 amino acids. The rearrangement uses TRBV19 and TRBJ2-7; a possible D gene is TRBD1 (6 bases). The sequencing used peripheral blood, collected on day 0 of AZD1222 vaccination. The sequence derives from an adult in good health. The CDR3 sequence is CASSPGHPYEQYF. In nucleotides, the CDR3 is TGTGCCAGTAGCCCGGGACACCCCTACGAGCAGTACTTC.